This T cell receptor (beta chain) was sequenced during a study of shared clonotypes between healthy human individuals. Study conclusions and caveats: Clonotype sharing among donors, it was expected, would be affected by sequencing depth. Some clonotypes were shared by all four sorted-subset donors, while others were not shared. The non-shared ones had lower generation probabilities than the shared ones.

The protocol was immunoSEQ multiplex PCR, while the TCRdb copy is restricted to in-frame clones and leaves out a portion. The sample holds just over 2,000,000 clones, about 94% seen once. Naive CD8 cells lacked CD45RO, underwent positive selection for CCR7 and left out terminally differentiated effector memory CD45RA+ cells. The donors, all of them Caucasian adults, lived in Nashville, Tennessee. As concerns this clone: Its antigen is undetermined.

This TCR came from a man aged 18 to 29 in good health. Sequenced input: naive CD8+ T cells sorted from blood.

The CDR3 bases are TGCGCCAGAGGTGCGGTCGTCCTCACAGATACGCAGTATTTT. As protein: CARGAVVLTDTQYF. This rearrangement joins TRBV5-1 to TRBJ2-3; no clear D gene. V shed 8 bases and J shed 2 bases, with 15 bases lying between them. CDR3 length equals 14 residues. Germline V gene lookup returns CDR1 SGHRS and CDR2 YFSETQ.